The 11 T cell receptor beta chains below come from one sample, sequenced in a study of T cell responses to AZD1222 COVID-19 vaccine. Profiled with immunoSEQ multiplex PCR; TCRdb holds only in-frame clones, not every one. The table lists 90,000 to 130,000 clones, 86% of them singletons. The material sequenced was peripheral blood, taken on day 0 of AZD1222 vaccination. Every receptor here comes from an adult in good health.

This clone was seen only a few times. This sequence joins TRBV27 and TRBJ2-1, with D perhaps TRBD1 (5 bases). The germline CDR1 and CDR2 sequences are MNHEY and SMNVEV (reference sequence). The CDR3 is 17 residues long. V lost 5 bases to trimming and J lost 0 bases, with 17 bases between them. CDR3 in DNA: TGTGCCAGCAGTGCCTTGACAGAACTCTACTCCTACAATGAGCAGTTCTTC. It translates to CASSALTELYSYNEQFF.

The chain joins TRBV11-2 to TRBJ2-4; D unresolved. The CDR3 has 14 residues. Germline CDR1 SGHAT, CDR2 FQNNGV. The V end lost 4 bases, the J end lost 0 bases, and 7 bases lay between the germline ends. The CDR3 bases are TGTGCCAGCAGCTCGAGACTAGCCAAAAACATTCAGTACTTC. Translation gives CASSSRLAKNIQYF.

V gene TRBV2 combines with J gene TRBJ2-3; D is undetermined. The CDR3 runs 12 residues. The V end lost 8 bases, the J end lost 2 bases, and 8 bases lay between the germline ends. Germline V lookup: CDR1 SNHLY, CDR2 FYNNEI. The CDR3 region is CASSSDTDTQYF. In nucleotides, the CDR3 is TGTGCCAGCTCTTCAGACACAGATACGCAGTATTTT.

This chain links TRBV3-1 (or the pseudogene TRBV3-2) with TRBJ1-2; D unclear. The CDR3 loop spans 13 amino acids. V dropped 1 base and J dropped 6 bases, with 9 bases sitting between them. Germline V gene lookup returns CDR1 LGHDT and CDR2 YNNKEL (reference sequence). The CDR3 region is CASSQVKSDGYTF. The CDR3 DNA is TGTGCCAGCAGCCAAGTGAAGTCGGATGGCTACACCTTC.

The CDR3 DNA reads TGTGCCAGCAGCTTCAAAGGGGGAAGCACTGAAGCTTTCTTT. Its protein is CASSFKGGSTEAFF. The chain employs TRBV11-3 and TRBJ1-1; weak D call: TRBD1 (6 bases). This CDR3 comprises 14 residues. V lost 3 bases to trimming and J lost 4 bases, with 12 bases between them. Per germline, CDR1 SGHNT and CDR2 YENEEA.

The chain uses TRBV28 and TRBJ1-4; 7 bases are shared with TRBD1. Germline CDR1 MDHEN, CDR2 SYDVKM. This CDR3 is 14 amino acids long. With 6 bases clipped from V and 5 bases from J, the junction kept 6 bases outside the gene matches. The CDR3 nucleotides are TGTGCCAGCAGGGAAGGGACAGCAAATGAAAAACTGTTTTTT. This encodes CASREGTANEKLFF.

This sequence joins TRBV2 and TRBJ2-1; D unclear. The CDR3 sequence is 17 residues long. V was trimmed by 6 bases and J by 4 bases, leaving 22 bases between them. Germline CDR1 reads SNHLY; CDR2 reads FYNNEI. The CDR3 is CASRPDPPTFNYNEQFF. The CDR3 DNA reads as TGTGCCAGCAGACCGGACCCGCCAACCTTTAATTACAATGAGCAGTTCTTC.

V is TRBV7-9 and J is TRBJ1-4, with TRBD1 identical over 9 bases. Germline V gene sequence: CDR1 SEHNR, CDR2 FQNEAQ (reference sequence). V shed 3 bases and J 5 bases; nucleotides not matched to a gene: 1. The CDR3 totals 14 residues. The CDR3 loop is CASSFGQGNEKLFF. The CDR3 nucleotides read TGTGCCAGCAGCTTCGGACAGGGGAATGAAAAACTGTTTTTT.

V usage is TRBV7-9 and J usage is TRBJ1-1; D perhaps matches TRBD1 (5 bases). The germline V gene encodes CDR1 SEHNR and CDR2 FQNEAQ (reference sequence). V was trimmed by 5 bases and J by 3 bases, leaving 13 bases between them. The CDR3 loop spans 14 amino acids. The CDR3 is CASSIPGLHTEAFF. CDR3 sequence (DNA): TGTGCCAGCAGCATCCCGGGACTTCACACTGAAGCTTTCTTT.

This clone was seen a single time. This chain links TRBV14 with TRBJ2-3; D possibly uses TRBD1 or TRBD2 (6 bases each). The CDR3 runs to 16 residues. V was pared by 3 bases and J by 4 bases, with 17 bases between. The germline V gene has CDR1 SGHDN and CDR2 FVKESK. DNA of the CDR3: TGTGCCAGCAGCCATCCCCCGGTGGGGGGCGCAGATACGCAGTATTTT. Its translation: CASSHPPVGGADTQYF. Full variable domain (missing parts from reference TRBV14 and TRBJ2-3): EAGVTQFPSHSVIEKGQTVTLRCDPISGHDNLYWYRRVMGKEIKFLLHFVKESKQDESGMPNNRFLAERTGGTYSTLKVQPAELEDSGVYFCASSHPPVGGADTQYFGPGTRLTVL.

This clone occurred once. The chain has TRBV3-1 (or the pseudogene TRBV3-2) and TRBJ1-1, with D possibly being TRBD1 (5 bases). The CDR3 runs to 15 residues. V shed 0 bases and J shed 6 bases, with 14 bases lying between them. Per germline, CDR1 LGHDT and CDR2 YNNKEL (reference sequence). Written as DNA, the CDR3 is TGTGCCAGCAGCCAAGATGGAGGGGTAGGGGCTGAAGCTTTCTTT. It yields the protein CASSQDGGVGAEAFF.